This passage covers 4 T cell receptor beta chains from one sample sequenced in a study of T cell responses to AZD1222 COVID-19 vaccine. Sequencing was performed with immunoSEQ multiplex PCR; in TCRdb, only in-frame clones are kept and a portion is missing. This sample carries some 170,000 clones, about 89% of them seen once, and the ten largest clones take 1.5% to 2%. The sequencing used peripheral blood, collected on day 0 of AZD1222 vaccination. The receptors were gathered from an adult in good health.

The rearrangement joins TRBV9 to TRBJ2-1; a possible D gene is TRBD2 (6 bases). The CDR3 runs 16 residues. Between the trimmed V and J ends, which lost 0 bases and 4 bases, there was a span of 14 bases. Germline CDR1 reads SGDLS; CDR2 reads YYNGEE. The CDR3 DNA reads as TGTGCCAGCAGCGTAGACCCGGGACTGGAATACAATGAGCAGTTCTTC. Its translation is CASSVDPGLEYNEQFF.

CDR3 sequence: CASSQRTQNTEAFF. CDR3 DNA sequence: TGTGCCAGCAGCCAAAGAACCCAGAACACTGAAGCTTTCTTT. This chain links TRBV3-1 (or the pseudogene TRBV3-2) with TRBJ1-1; no firm D call. The V end was cut by 2 bases, the J end by 1 base, with 8 bases between. The CDR3 is 14 residues long. Germline V lookup: CDR1 LGHDT, CDR2 YNNKEL (reference sequence).

The CDR3 nucleotides read TGTGCCAGCAGCCAAAGAGGGGATAGGGCAGGGCGTCTGTTTTTT. Amino acids: CASSQRGDRAGRLFF. This chain connects TRBV3-1 (or the pseudogene TRBV3-2) to TRBJ1-4, with D possibly being TRBD1 (5 bases). This CDR3 is built from 15 residues. Trimming pared 2 bases from V and 14 bases from J, leaving 21 bases between. CDR1 is LGHDT, CDR2 YNNKEL, per germline (reference sequence).

V and J are TRBV19 and TRBJ2-1; 10 bases agree with TRBD2. Germline V gene data show CDR1 as LNHDA and CDR2 as SQIVND (reference sequence). J was trimmed by 4 bases and V by 1 base; bases with no gene match: 10. This CDR3 has 18 residues. CDR3 DNA sequence: TGTGCCAGTAGTATAGTGGGCCAAGCGGGAGGGCCTTACAATGAGCAGTTCTTC. Amino acid sequence: CASSIVGQAGGPYNEQFF. The variable domain in full, with the rest retrieved from reference TRBV19 and TRBJ2-1, is DGGITQSPKYLFRKEGQNVTLSCEQNLNHDAMYWYRQDPGQGLRLIYYSQIVNDFQKGDIAEGYSVSREKKESFPLTVTSAQKNPTAFYLCASSIVGQAGGPYNEQFFGPGTRLTVL.